One sample yielded the 2 T cell receptor beta chains listed below, sequenced in a study of blood T cell repertoires in COVID-19. TCRdb's table, derived via immunoSEQ multiplex PCR, lists solely in-frame clones and lacks some. This table holds over 200,000 clones, more than 65% found once. Sequencing used peripheral blood. These receptors were obtained from an elderly woman with acute or convalescent COVID-19.

The chain has TRBV3-1 (or the pseudogene TRBV3-2) and TRBJ1-2; D gene ambiguous. Germline CDR1 LGHDT, CDR2 YNNKEL (reference sequence). V lost 5 bases and J lost 4, with 8 bases in between. The CDR3 is made up of 12 amino acids. This chain's CDR3 is CASSLGGYGYTF. In nucleotides, the CDR3 is TGTGCCAGCAGCTTGGGAGGCTATGGCTACACCTTC.

The rearrangement links TRBV12-3 or TRBV12-4 to TRBJ2-3; possibly TRBD1 for D (5 bases). V dropped 6 bases and J dropped 3 bases, with 10 bases sitting between them. The CDR3 is 13 residues long. Here the CDR3 DNA reads TGTGCCAGCAGCAAACCAGGGACAGATACGCAGTATTTT. Translating it yields CASSKPGTDTQYF.